The 18 T cell receptor beta chains presented below share a single source sample, sequenced in a study of blood T cells in healthy people across ages. Then a second PCR, running roughly 7 to 11 cycles, was carried out with a sample-barcoded 5' primer and a J-beta primer mix. TCRdb fed the 5' RACE reads into MiXCR, producing one record per CDR3 protein. The data show fewer than 650,000 distinct CDR3 sequences, with about 27% seen just once and approximately 4% held by the top ten. The same data also went into a second study, on T cells of mothers and their children.

The sample consisted of blood. The receptors come from a boy aged 2 to 10 in good health.

V usage is TRBV10-3 and J usage is TRBJ2-2, with 9 bases identical to TRBD1. Per germline, CDR1 ENHRY and CDR2 SYGVKD. CDR3 length equals 14 residues. J gave up 4 bases and V 4 bases, and 1 base lay outside the gene matches. CDR3 in amino acids: CAISGTGVTGELFF. The DNA of the CDR3 is TGTGCCATCAGTGGGACAGGGGTCACCGGGGAGCTGTTTTTT.

This clonotype came up a few times. This sequence joins TRBV11-2 and TRBJ2-5; 8 bases align to TRBD2. CDR1 and CDR2 (germline): SGHAT, FQNNGV. The junction had 4 bases not matched to a gene; V was cut back by 0 bases and J by 10 bases. The CDR3 loop spans 13 amino acids. This CDR3 reads CASSLDVSGVQYF. In DNA, the CDR3 is TGTGCCAGCAGCTTAGACGTTAGCGGGGTCCAGTACTTC.

J is TRBJ2-2 and V is TRBV7-6; 7 bases match TRBD1. CDR3 length equals 15 residues. Germline lookup yields CDR1 SGHVS and CDR2 FNYEAQ. Germline trimming cut 7 bases from V and 0 bases from J; bases unmatched to any gene: 5. The CDR3 DNA follows: TGTGCCAGCACCGTGACAGGGCCGAACACCGGGGAGCTGTTTTTT. This sequence encodes CASTVTGPNTGELFF.

The chain combines TRBV5-1 with TRBJ2-4, with D possibly TRBD1 on 6 matching bases. CDR1 and CDR2 from the germline V gene are SGHRS and YFSETQ. The CDR3 spans 15 residues. Trimming removed 0 bases from V and 5 bases from J, with 12 bases in between. In DNA form, the CDR3 reads TGCGCCAGCAGCTTGGGAGCACAGGGCGAAAACATTCAGTACTTC. It encodes CASSLGAQGENIQYF.

This clonotype was detected ten times or more. The rearrangement links TRBV7-9 to TRBJ2-5; weak D call: TRBD2 (6 bases). Germline V gene sequence: CDR1 SEHNR, CDR2 FQNEAQ (reference sequence). The CDR3 is 18 residues long. V was clipped by 2 bases and J by 0 bases, with 19 bases between them. The CDR3 sequence is CASSLPIIWGDDQETQYF. The CDR3 DNA follows: TGTGCCAGCAGCTTACCTATAATATGGGGGGACGACCAAGAGACCCAGTACTTC.

This clonotype has more than one count but fewer than ten. The V call is TRBV4-2, the J call TRBJ1-2, with D unresolved. Trimming removed 5 bases at V and 6 bases at J, with 10 bases between. This CDR3 contains 12 residues. Germline V gene data show CDR1 as LGHNA and CDR2 as YNFKEQ. CDR3 in amino acids: CASSGIRDGYTF. CDR3 DNA: TGTGCCAGCAGCGGGATTAGGGATGGCTACACCTTC.

This sequence joins TRBV7-3 and TRBJ1-1, with TRBD1 as a possible D gene (6 bases). Germline V gene sequence: CDR1 SGHTA, CDR2 FQGTGA. Trimming took 5 bases from V and 1 from J, leaving 14 bases between them. The CDR3 covers 15 residues. CDR3 nucleotides: TGTGCCAGCAGCCCCTCAGTAGGGGGGAACACTGAAGCTTTCTTT. Amino acid sequence: CASSPSVGGNTEAFF. The full variable domain, in which reference TRBV7-3 and TRBJ1-1 provide the parts outside the CDR3, is GAGVSQTPSNKVTEKGKYVELRCDPISGHTALYWYRQSLGQGPEFLIYFQGTGAADDSGLPNDRFFAVRPEGSVSTLKIQRTERGDSAVYLCASSPSVGGNTEAFFGQGTRLTVV.

This clonotype has a handful of counts. The rearrangement links TRBV12-3 or TRBV12-4 to TRBJ2-1; tentative D call: TRBD1 (7 bases). This CDR3 contains 14 residues. V dropped 5 bases and J dropped 4 bases, with 12 bases sitting between them. The CDR3 region is CASSGGTVYNEQFF. The CDR3 DNA reads as TGTGCCAGCAGTGGCGGGACAGTTTACAATGAGCAGTTCTTC.

The J gene is TRBJ1-1, the V gene TRBV10-3, with 9 bases that match TRBD1. The ends lost 4 bases at V and 2 bases at J; junction bases unmatched: 11. The CDR3 has 17 residues. Per the germline V gene, CDR1 is ENHRY and CDR2 is SYGVKD. The CDR3 DNA sequence: TGTGCCATCAGTGTAATAGGGAGGGACAGGGATAACACTGAAGCTTTCTTT. This codes for CAISVIGRDRDNTEAFF.

In this sample, this clonotype turned up a few times. The chain combines TRBV2 with TRBJ2-7; D tentatively reads TRBD1 or TRBD2 (5 bases each). Germline lookup yields CDR1 SNHLY and CDR2 FYNNEI. Trimming took off 6 bases at V and 4 bases at J, with 16 bases between the two ends. The CDR3 is made up of 14 amino acids. CDR3 in DNA: TGTGCCAGCAGGGGGGTAGTGGGAAGGTACGAGCAGTACTTC. Translation: CASRGVVGRYEQYF. Complete variable domain (other parts from reference TRBV2 and TRBJ2-7): EPEVTQTPSHQVTQMGQEVILRCVPISNHLYFYWYRQILGQKVEFLVSFYNNEISEKSEIFDDQFSVERPDGSNFTLKIRSTKLEDSAMYFCASRGVVGRYEQYFGPGTRLTVT.

The genes are TRBV20-1 and TRBJ2-3; 10 nucleotides agree with TRBD2. The ends lost 6 bases at V and 7 bases at J; junction bases unmatched: 10. Germline lookup yields CDR1 DFQATT and CDR2 SNEGSKA (reference sequence). CDR3 size: 14 residues. The CDR3 DNA reads as TGCAGTGCACTAGCGGGGCTGGAGAGGAATACGCAGTATTTT. It yields the protein CSALAGLERNTQYF.

The J gene is TRBJ1-1, the V gene TRBV20-1; a weak D match, TRBD1 (6 bases). V was trimmed by 2 bases and J by 5 bases, leaving 18 bases between them. CDR3 length: 15 amino acids. CDR1 and CDR2 (germline): DFQATT, SNEGSKA (reference sequence). CDR3 DNA sequence: TGCAGTGCTAGATATCTAGGGGGTTTTCGAACTGAAGCTTTCTTT. It yields the protein CSARYLGGFRTEAFF.

This clonotype was counted between two and nine times. The chain links TRBV2 to TRBJ2-7, with D possibly called TRBD1 or TRBD2 (5 bases each). V lost 3 bases, J lost 0 bases, and 12 bases lay in between. The CDR3 contains 15 residues. CDR1 SNHLY and CDR2 FYNNEI come from the germline V gene. The CDR3 DNA sequence: TGTGCCAGCAGTGACTCGGGACGGCTCTCCTACGAGCAGTACTTC. Its protein product is CASSDSGRLSYEQYF.

This chain connects TRBV9 to TRBJ2-6, with 11 bases fitting TRBD1. V trimming: 4 bases; J trimming: 0 bases; junction bases outside the gene matches: 6. The CDR3 is made up of 18 amino acids. Per germline, CDR1 SGDLS and CDR2 YYNGEE. CDR3 sequence reads: CASSLGQGALSGANVLTF. Written as DNA, the CDR3 is TGTGCCAGCAGCCTAGGACAGGGGGCTCTCTCTGGGGCCAACGTCCTGACTTTC.

This clonotype was seen more than once but under ten times. The chain is built from TRBV12-3 or TRBV12-4 and TRBJ2-1; 14 bases are a match to TRBD2. V lost 1 base to trimming and J lost 9 bases; unmatched junction nucleotides: 2. This CDR3 is 15 amino acids long. The CDR3 DNA sequence: TGTGCCAGCAGTTTAGGGGGACTAGCGGGAGCTGAGCAGTTCTTC. Its translation: CASSLGGLAGAEQFF.

Only a few counts were recorded for this clonotype. The chain is built from TRBV7-9 and TRBJ2-5, with 8 bases that match TRBD2. The J segment lost 5 bases and the V segment lost 1 base, leaving 12 bases of the junction unmatched. Germline-derived CDR1 and CDR2 are SEHNR and FQNEAQ (reference sequence). The CDR3 length is 17 residues. The DNA of the CDR3 is TGTGCCAGCAGCTTAGTAGGCAGCGGGAGTACTATCGAGACCCAGTACTTC. The encoded protein is CASSLVGSGSTIETQYF.

The chain is built from TRBV9 and TRBJ2-7; TRBD1 matches 7 bases. The ends lost 2 bases at V and 4 bases at J; junction bases unmatched: 12. Per germline, CDR1 SGDLS and CDR2 YYNGEE. There are 16 residues in the CDR3. The chain's CDR3 is CASSVAPGTASYEQYF. The CDR3 nucleotides read TGTGCCAGCAGCGTTGCCCCCGGGACAGCGAGTTACGAGCAGTACTTC.

V and J are TRBV10-3 and TRBJ1-1, with D hard to call. Deletions cut 3 bases from V and 4 bases from J, with 12 bases between. CDR3 length: 14 amino acids. Germline V gives CDR1 ENHRY, CDR2 SYGVKD. CDR3 residues: CAISEEGIGTEAFF. Here the CDR3 DNA reads TGTGCCATCAGTGAAGAAGGGATTGGCACTGAAGCTTTCTTT.